This T cell receptor beta chain derives from a study of OX40 agonist ivuxolimab in advanced cancers. About the research overall: All patients had ivuxolimab intravenously every 2 weeks at 0.01 to 10 mg/kg. Prior anti-PD-1, anti-PD-L1 or anti-CTLA-4 therapy was allowed; roughly 40% had some. Study results and caveats: Clonal expansion was among the lowest in partial responders at 0.1-3.0 mg/kg, especially CD8+. Clones of CD4+ and CD8+ blood T cells grew by week 6 at doses of 0.1 to 3.0 mg/kg.

The data were produced by immunoSEQ multiplex PCR, yet TCRdb's version contains in-frame clones alone and is incomplete. In the table there are fewer than 120,000 clones, over 85% of which are singletons. A remark on this clone: Antigen specificity is unknown.

The CDR3 spans 14 residues. Deletions cut 0 bases from V and 5 bases from J, with 11 bases between. Per germline, CDR1 LGHNA and CDR2 YNFKEQ. This receptor was taken from an adult with an advanced solid tumor such as melanoma, head and neck, liver or kidney cancer. Sequencing used CD4+ or CD8+ T cells sorted from blood, obtained in a trial of the OX40 agonist ivuxolimab. The genes are TRBV4-2 and TRBJ2-7; perhaps TRBD2 as D (6 bases). The CDR3 loop is CASSQEDGSDEQYF. The CDR3 coding sequence is TGTGCCAGCAGCCAAGAAGACGGGAGCGACGAGCAGTACTTC.